Detailed here is one TCR beta chain. V was cut by 6 bases and J by 7 bases, with 19 bases left in between. Germline V gene lookup returns CDR1 SNHLY and CDR2 FYNNEI. The CDR3 totals 16 residues. These data originate in a study of control samples from healthy donors and cancer patients. Sequencing was performed with immunoSEQ multiplex PCR; in TCRdb, only in-frame clones are kept and a portion is missing. The sample yields about 92,000 clones, about four fifths seen once. Material: blood. The V gene is TRBV2, the J gene TRBJ1-6, with a possible D match to TRBD1 (6 bases). This sequence was found in an older woman in good health. The CDR3, as DNA: TGTGCCAGCAGGGGGGGGGCAGGGATATCAAATTCACCCCTCCACTTT. It yields the protein CASRGGAGISNSPLHF.